Below, 24 T cell receptor beta chains from the same sample are listed, as sequenced in a study of CXCR3-negative and CXCR3-positive naive CD8 T cells. Through 5' RACE with UMI labels, the TRB cDNA libraries were prepared. No DNA is given; TCRdb re-called the 5' RACE reads and lists each CDR3 protein once. This repertoire comprises about 89,000 distinct CDR3 sequences; its ten largest clones make up around 0.53%. These receptors lack a known antigen. Findings of the study overall: Researchers report that CXCR3-positive naive cells carry more hydrophobic TRB CDR3s than CXCR3-negative naive cells.

Sequenced input: naive CXCR3+ CD8+ T cells from blood. Subset: CD45RO-CCR7+CD27+CD95- naive CD8+ T cells expressing CXCR3 (TNR3+). The receptors derive from a human donor in good health. Some clones in this sample may be carry-over from other donors' samples.

The chain is built from TRBV4-2 and TRBJ2-7; TCRdb lists TRBD2, though no DNA is available to test this call. The CDR3 covers 14 residues. CDR1 and CDR2 (germline): LGHNA, YNFKEQ. Here the CDR3 reads CASSEAGEFYEQYF.

The chain combines TRBV29-1 with TRBJ2-1; the D call of TRBD2 rests on TCRdb alone, since no DNA is present to check it. The CDR3 sequence is 14 residues long. Per germline, CDR1 SQVTM and CDR2 ANQGSEA. The CDR3 loop reads CSVGGGTSGNEQFF.

This CDR3 reads CASKTRGNLNPDTQYF. The V gene is TRBV6-2 or TRBV6-3, the J gene TRBJ2-3. The CDR3 has 16 residues. Germline CDR1 MNHEY, CDR2 SVGEGT.

The V gene is TRBV28, the J gene TRBJ2-7. The CDR3 covers 14 residues. CDR1 MDHEN and CDR2 SYDVKM come from the germline V gene. The CDR3 is CASSLGEVWGEQYF.

The chain uses TRBV5-4 and TRBJ2-7; TCRdb selects TRBD2, and the lack of DNA leaves this call unchecked. Germline values: CDR1 SGHNT, CDR2 YYREEE (reference sequence). The CDR3 contains 12 residues. CDR3 loop: CAYLAGGYEQYF.

The genes are TRBV4-1 and TRBJ2-7. Germline CDR1 MGHRA, CDR2 YSYEKL. This CDR3 has 12 residues. The CDR3 sequence: CASSQNAYEQYF.

CDR3 sequence: CASSQNHGQVNEQYF. V and J are TRBV19 and TRBJ2-7; TCRdb gives TRBD1 as the D gene, but with no DNA this cannot be confirmed. The germline V gene encodes CDR1 LNHDA and CDR2 SQIVND (reference sequence). This CDR3 comprises 15 residues.

The rearrangement joins TRBV28 to TRBJ2-7; TCRdb's assignment of TRBD2 cannot be checked, as there is no DNA. Per germline, CDR1 MDHEN and CDR2 SYDVKM. This CDR3 comprises 17 residues. This chain's CDR3 is CASGFGPLTSGSNEQYF.

The chain uses TRBV2 and TRBJ1-3; the TCRdb call, TRBD1, lacks DNA for checking. The CDR3 consists of 14 residues. Germline V lookup: CDR1 SNHLY, CDR2 FYNNEI. The CDR3 loop reads CASVAQGTGNTIYF.

The V call is TRBV30, the J call TRBJ2-1; the TRBD2 assignment by TCRdb is unverifiable without DNA. The CDR3 contains 14 residues. Germline values: CDR1 GTSNPN, CDR2 SVGIG (reference sequence). The CDR3 loop is CAWSWTSGNNEQFF.

The CDR3: CASSPSGPSGYGYTF. The chain recombines TRBV28 with TRBJ1-2. The CDR3 sequence is 15 residues long. Germline V gives CDR1 MDHEN, CDR2 SYDVKM.

The chain has TRBV14 and TRBJ2-3; TCRdb lists TRBD2, though no DNA is available to test this call. The CDR3 is 16 residues long. CDR1 and CDR2 from the germline V gene are SGHDN and FVKESK. CDR3 sequence reads: CASSTTSGAVMDTQYF.

The chain carries TRBV11-2 and TRBJ2-1; absent DNA, TCRdb's TRBD1 call cannot be checked. Germline V gene data show CDR1 as SGHAT and CDR2 as FQNNGV. The CDR3 consists of 15 residues. This chain's CDR3 is CASSLDSSPGGEQFF.

The gene calls are TRBV12-3 or TRBV12-4 and TRBJ2-7. This CDR3 is 13 amino acids long. CDR3 sequence: CASSLALTGEQYF.

The chain uses TRBV28 and TRBJ2-3; TCRdb outputs TRBD1, but without DNA this stays unchecked. Germline V gene lookup returns CDR1 MDHEN and CDR2 SYDVKM. The CDR3 is 15 amino acids. The CDR3 loop reads CASSLGSTDTDTQYF.

The gene calls are TRBV6-5 and TRBJ2-3; there is no DNA to check the TCRdb D call of TRBD2. The CDR3 spans 16 residues. Germline loops: CDR1 MNHEY, CDR2 SVGAGI. The CDR3 loop reads CASSYSPPRVTDTQYF.

The genes are TRBV7-6 and TRBJ1-1. This CDR3 comprises 16 residues. The germline V gene has CDR1 SGHVS and CDR2 FNYEAQ. This CDR3 is CASSYSNRVMNTEAFF.

The rearrangement uses TRBV7-8 and TRBJ2-7; TCRdb picks TRBD2, but there is no DNA to check that call. Germline V gives CDR1 SGHVS, CDR2 FQNEAQ. The length of the CDR3 is 14 residues. The CDR3 spells CASVQAGRSYEQYF. Together with reference TRBV7-8 and TRBJ2-7, the CDR3 gives the full variable domain: GAGVSQSPRYKVAKRGQDVALRCDPISGHVSLFWYQQALGQGPEFLTYFQNEAQLDKSGLPSDRFFAERPEGSVSTLKIQRTQQEDSAVYLCASVQAGRSYEQYFGPGTRLTVT.

The chain combines TRBV29-1 with TRBJ1-1; there is no DNA to check the TCRdb D call of TRBD1. CDR3 size: 12 residues. Germline CDR1 SQVTM, CDR2 ANQGSEA. The CDR3 is CSVEQGTTEAFF.

The CDR3 protein is CASSPRLAGTDTQYF. This sequence joins TRBV4-1 and TRBJ2-3; the D gene TCRdb calls, TRBD2, cannot be checked with no DNA. The CDR3 length is 15 residues. The germline V gene encodes CDR1 MGHRA and CDR2 YSYEKL.

The rearrangement joins TRBV5-5 to TRBJ2-1; with no DNA, the TCRdb D assignment of TRBD1 cannot be verified. Germline V CDR1 and CDR2: SGHKS, YYEKEE (reference sequence). The CDR3 runs to 16 residues. The CDR3 protein is CASSSGGQGLANEQFF.

This rearrangement joins TRBV7-9 to TRBJ2-7; the TRBD1 assignment by TCRdb is unverifiable without DNA. This CDR3 contains 16 residues. Germline V lookup: CDR1 SEHNR, CDR2 FQNEAQ (reference sequence). This CDR3 reads CASSHDSGRSSYEQYF.

The chain has TRBV4-1 and TRBJ2-7; without DNA, the TCRdb call of TRBD1 cannot be checked. Germline CDR1 reads MGHRA; CDR2 reads YSYEKL. The CDR3 sequence is 17 residues long. The CDR3 region is CASSQDSGAELSYEQYF.

The gene calls are TRBV6-4 and TRBJ1-2. This CDR3 is built from 11 residues. Germline CDR1 and CDR2: MRHNA and SNTAGT. This CDR3 is CASSDGGGYTF.